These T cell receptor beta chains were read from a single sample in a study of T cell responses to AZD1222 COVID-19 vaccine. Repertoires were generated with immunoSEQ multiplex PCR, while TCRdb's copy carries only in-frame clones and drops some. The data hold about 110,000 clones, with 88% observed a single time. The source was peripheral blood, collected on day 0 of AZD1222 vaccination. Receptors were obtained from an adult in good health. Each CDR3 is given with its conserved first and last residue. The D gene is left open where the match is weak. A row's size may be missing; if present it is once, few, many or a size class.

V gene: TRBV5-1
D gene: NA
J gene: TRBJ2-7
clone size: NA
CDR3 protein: CASSKPTLRGAPYEQYF
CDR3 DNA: TGCGCCAGCAGCAAACCCACATTACGCGGGGCGCCCTACGAGCAGTACTTC

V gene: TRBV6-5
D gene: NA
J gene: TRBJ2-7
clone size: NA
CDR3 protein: CASSYKEDSYEQYF
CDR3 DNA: TGTGCCAGCAGTTATAAGGAGGACTCCTACGAGCAGTACTTC

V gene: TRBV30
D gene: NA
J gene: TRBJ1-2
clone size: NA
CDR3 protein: CAWIKDSFNYGYTF
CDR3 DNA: TGTGCCTGGATAAAGGACAGCTTTAACTATGGCTACACCTTC

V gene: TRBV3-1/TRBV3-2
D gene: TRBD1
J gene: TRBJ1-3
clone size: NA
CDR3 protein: CASSQVATGIGNTIYF
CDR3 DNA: TGTGCCAGCAGCCAAGTGGCGACAGGGATTGGAAACACCATATATTTT

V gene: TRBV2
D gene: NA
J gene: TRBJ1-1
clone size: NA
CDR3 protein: CASRVLMNTEAFF
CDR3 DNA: TGTGCCAGCAGAGTCCTAATGAACACTGAAGCTTTCTTT

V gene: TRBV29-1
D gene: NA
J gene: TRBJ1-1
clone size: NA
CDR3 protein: CSANGGPGTEAFF
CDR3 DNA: TGCAGCGCCAACGGGGGGCCGGGCACTGAAGCTTTCTTT

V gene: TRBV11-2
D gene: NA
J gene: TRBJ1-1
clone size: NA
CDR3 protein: CASSQDRKLEAFF
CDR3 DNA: TGTGCCAGCAGCCAGGACAGAAAACTTGAAGCTTTCTTT

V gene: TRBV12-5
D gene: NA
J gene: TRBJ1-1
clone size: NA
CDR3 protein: CASGPPRGMTEAFF
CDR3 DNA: TGTGCTAGTGGTCCACCGAGGGGTATGACTGAAGCTTTCTTT

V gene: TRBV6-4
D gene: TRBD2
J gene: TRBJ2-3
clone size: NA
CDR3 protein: CASSPSGGETDTQYF
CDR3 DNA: TGTGCCAGCAGCCCGAGCGGGGGGGAGACAGATACGCAGTATTTT

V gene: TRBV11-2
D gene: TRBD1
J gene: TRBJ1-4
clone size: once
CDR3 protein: CASSGQGGKLFF
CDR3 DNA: TGTGCCAGCAGCGGACAGGGAGGAAAACTGTTTTTT

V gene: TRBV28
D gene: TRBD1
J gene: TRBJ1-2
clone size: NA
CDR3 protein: CASTPTGGSYGYTF
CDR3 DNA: TGTGCCAGCACCCCGACAGGGGGCAGCTATGGCTACACCTTC

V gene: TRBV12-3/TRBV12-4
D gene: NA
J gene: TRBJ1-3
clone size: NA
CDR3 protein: CASSLLRGNTIYF
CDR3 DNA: TGTGCCAGCAGTTTATTAAGAGGAAACACCATATATTTT

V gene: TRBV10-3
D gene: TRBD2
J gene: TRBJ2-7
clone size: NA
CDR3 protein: CAISDPTSGYEQYF
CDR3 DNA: TGTGCCATCAGTGATCCTACTAGCGGCTACGAGCAGTACTTC

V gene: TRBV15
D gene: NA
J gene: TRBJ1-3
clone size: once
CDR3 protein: CATSRGGGSGNTIYF
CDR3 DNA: TGTGCCACCAGCAGAGGGGGAGGCTCTGGAAACACCATATATTTT

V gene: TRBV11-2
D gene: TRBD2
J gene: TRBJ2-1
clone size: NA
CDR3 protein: CASSFTSGYNEQFF
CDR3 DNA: TGTGCCAGCAGCTTCACTAGCGGGTACAATGAGCAGTTCTTC

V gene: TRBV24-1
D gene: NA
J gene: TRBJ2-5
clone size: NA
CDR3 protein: CATSDFTAGETQYF
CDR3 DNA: TGTGCCACCAGTGATTTTACGGCTGGGGAGACCCAGTACTTC

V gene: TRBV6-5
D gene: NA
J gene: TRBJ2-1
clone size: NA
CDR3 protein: CATRDLFNEQFF
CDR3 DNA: TGTGCCACGAGGGACCTTTTTAATGAGCAGTTCTTC

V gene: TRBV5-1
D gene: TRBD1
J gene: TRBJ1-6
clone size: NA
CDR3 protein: CASMSGTVNSPLHF
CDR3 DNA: TGCGCCAGCATGTCTGGGACAGTTAATTCACCCCTCCACTTT

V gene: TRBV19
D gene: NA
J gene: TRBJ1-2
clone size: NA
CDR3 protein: CASSIDGFYGYTF
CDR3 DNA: TGTGCCAGTAGTATAGATGGTTTCTACGGCTACACCTTC

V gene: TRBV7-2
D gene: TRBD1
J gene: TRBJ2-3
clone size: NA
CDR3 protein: CASSTTGGPKDTQYF
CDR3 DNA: TGTGCCAGCAGCACGACAGGGGGGCCAAAAGATACGCAGTATTTT

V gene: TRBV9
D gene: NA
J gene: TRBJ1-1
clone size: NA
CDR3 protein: CASTRLKGGSNTEAFF
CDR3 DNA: TGTGCCAGCACCCGACTAAAAGGGGGTTCGAACACTGAAGCTTTCTTT

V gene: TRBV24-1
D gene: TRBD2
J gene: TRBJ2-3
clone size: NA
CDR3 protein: CATPLIAGVVDTQYF
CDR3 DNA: TGTGCCACCCCTCTCATAGCGGGAGTGGTAGATACGCAGTATTTT